Listed here are 14 T cell receptor beta chains from one sample, sequenced in a study of T-cell reconstitution after alpha-beta-depleted transplantation in children. The TCRbeta library incorporated unique molecular identifiers. TCRdb reanalysed the PCR reads using MiXCR and keeps one entry per CDR3 protein. Among 200,000 to 250,000 distinct CDR3 sequences listed, roughly 25% were seen once. The specimen comprised PBMCs, sampled before TCRalphabeta/CD19-depleted stem cell transplant. The receptors shown here come from a girl aged 2-10 years with Fanconi anemia, due to receive a stem cell transplant.

This chain links TRBV5-1 with TRBJ2-3, with 11 bases matching TRBD2. Germline CDR1 and CDR2: SGHRS and YFSETQ. The CDR3 runs to 15 residues. Trimming at V came to 3 bases and at J to 2 bases, leaving 2 bases not matched to a gene. The CDR3 sequence: CASSSGLADTDTQYF. Here the CDR3 DNA reads TGCGCCAGCAGCTCGGGACTAGCGGACACAGATACGCAGTATTTT.

This clonotype was seen a handful of times. The rearrangement links TRBV4-1 to TRBJ2-2, with 10 nucleotides matching TRBD2. Germline V gene sequence: CDR1 MGHRA, CDR2 YSYEKL. The V segment lost 0 bases and the J segment 1 base; nucleotides outside the gene matches: 5. The CDR3 sequence is 18 residues long. This CDR3 is CASSQDRASGRNTGELFF. The CDR3 coding sequence is TGCGCCAGCAGCCAAGATAGGGCTAGCGGGAGGAACACCGGGGAGCTGTTTTTT.

This clonotype was picked up many times. The chain joins TRBV4-2 to TRBJ2-7; 7 bases line up with TRBD1. Germline V gene data show CDR1 as LGHNA and CDR2 as YNFKEQ. CDR3 length equals 16 residues. J gave up 2 bases and V 2 bases, and 9 bases lay outside the gene matches. The CDR3 DNA reads as TGTGCCAGCAGCCAATCTTGGACAGGTCCTACCTACGAGCAGTACTTC. Protein: CASSQSWTGPTYEQYF.

The V gene is TRBV20-1, the J gene TRBJ2-7, with D perhaps matching TRBD1 or TRBD2 (5 bases each). The CDR3 has 14 amino acids. V gave up 4 bases and J gave up 0 bases, with 13 bases separating them. From germline, CDR1 is DFQATT and CDR2 SNEGSKA (reference sequence). The CDR3 nucleotides are TGCAGTGCTATACGGGACCTTCGCTCCTACGAGCAGTACTTC. It specifies CSAIRDLRSYEQYF.

This clonotype was detected ten times or more. J is TRBJ2-7 and V is TRBV29-1; 10 positions match TRBD2. V shed 3 bases, J shed 5 bases, and the junction held 4 bases outside the gene matches. Per germline, CDR1 SQVTM and CDR2 ANQGSEA. This CDR3 comprises 13 residues. CDR3 loop: CSVELAGVDEQYF. For the CDR3, the DNA is TGCAGCGTTGAGCTAGCGGGAGTCGACGAGCAGTACTTC.

In its sample, this clonotype was seen many times. The chain joins TRBV9 to TRBJ2-1, with D uncertain. The CDR3 length is 13 residues. V lost 1 base and J 6 bases, leaving 8 bases between the germline ends. CDR1 is SGDLS and CDR2 is YYNGEE in the germline V gene. DNA of the CDR3: TGTGCCAGCAGCGTATGGTCAAGCAATGAGCAGTTCTTC. Protein sequence: CASSVWSSNEQFF.

This chain connects TRBV4-2 to TRBJ1-2, with D unresolved. Trimming pared 0 bases from V and 4 bases from J, leaving 15 bases between. This CDR3 has 16 residues. Germline assignment: CDR1 LGHNA and CDR2 YNFKEQ. The CDR3 DNA reads TGTGCCAGCAGCCAAGATCAGGCCAGTGGATCCTATGGCTACACCTTC. Amino acids: CASSQDQASGSYGYTF.

The J gene is TRBJ2-3, the V gene TRBV7-8, with 11 nucleotides matching TRBD2. After removal of 1 base from V and 4 bases from J, the junction contained 1 base not matched to a gene. The V gene's germline CDR1 is SGHVS and CDR2 FQNEAQ. CDR3 length equals 15 residues. In DNA form, the CDR3 reads TGTGCCAGCAGCTTAGGACTAGCGGGGCCAGATACGCAGTATTTT. Amino acid sequence: CASSLGLAGPDTQYF.

The chain couples TRBV14 to TRBJ2-7, with unresolved D. CDR3 length: 12 residues. Germline assignment: CDR1 SGHDN and CDR2 FVKESK. Trimming took off 1 base at V and 7 bases at J, with 8 bases between the two ends. CDR3 DNA sequence: TGTGCCAGCAGCCAAGTTGTCTGGGAGCAGTACTTC. Translating it yields CASSQVVWEQYF.

This chain connects TRBV6-5 to TRBJ2-3; no reliable D call. Germline lookup yields CDR1 MNHEY and CDR2 SVGAGI. Between the trimmed V and J ends, which lost 2 bases and 8 bases, there was a span of 11 bases. This CDR3 region has 13 residues. CDR3 nucleotides: TGTGCCAGCAGTTACGCGACCGTAGCTACGCAGTATTTT. Protein sequence: CASSYATVATQYF.

Ten or more counts support this clonotype. This rearrangement joins TRBV5-1 to TRBJ2-7; TRBD1 aligns across 9 bases. This CDR3 comprises 14 residues. The V segment lost 3 bases and the J segment 0 bases; nucleotides outside the gene matches: 1. Germline V gives CDR1 SGHRS, CDR2 YFSETQ. CDR3 nucleotide sequence: TGCGCCAGCAGCTGGACAGGGGACTCCTACGAGCAGTACTTC. Translation: CASSWTGDSYEQYF.

The genes are TRBV5-1 and TRBJ1-4; D gene ambiguous. V dropped 2 bases and J dropped 7 bases, with 15 bases sitting between them. Germline values: CDR1 SGHRS, CDR2 YFSETQ. The CDR3 contains 15 residues. The DNA of the CDR3 is TGCGCCAGCAGCTTCGGGTCGGGTGGAATTGAAAAACTGTTTTTT. Protein product: CASSFGSGGIEKLFF.

The sample holds a few counts of this clonotype. This chain links TRBV29-1 with TRBJ2-1, with TRBD1 identical over 10 bases. This CDR3 spans 15 amino acids. The germline V gene has CDR1 SQVTM and CDR2 ANQGSEA. J gave up 6 bases and V 2 bases, and 7 bases lay outside the gene matches. The CDR3 DNA reads as TGCAGCGTTGAATCTTATCGGGACAGGGGCAATGAGCAGTTCTTC. Translation gives CSVESYRDRGNEQFF.

This rearrangement joins TRBV6-2 or TRBV6-3 to TRBJ1-1; tentatively, D is TRBD1 (5 bases). Germline V gives CDR1 MNHEY, CDR2 SVGEGT. Deletions cut 6 bases from V and 4 bases from J, with 15 bases between. This CDR3 has 14 amino acids. The CDR3 DNA follows: TGTGCCAGCAGCTTGACTAAGGGGAGCACTGAAGCTTTCTTT. It is translated as CASSLTKGSTEAFF.